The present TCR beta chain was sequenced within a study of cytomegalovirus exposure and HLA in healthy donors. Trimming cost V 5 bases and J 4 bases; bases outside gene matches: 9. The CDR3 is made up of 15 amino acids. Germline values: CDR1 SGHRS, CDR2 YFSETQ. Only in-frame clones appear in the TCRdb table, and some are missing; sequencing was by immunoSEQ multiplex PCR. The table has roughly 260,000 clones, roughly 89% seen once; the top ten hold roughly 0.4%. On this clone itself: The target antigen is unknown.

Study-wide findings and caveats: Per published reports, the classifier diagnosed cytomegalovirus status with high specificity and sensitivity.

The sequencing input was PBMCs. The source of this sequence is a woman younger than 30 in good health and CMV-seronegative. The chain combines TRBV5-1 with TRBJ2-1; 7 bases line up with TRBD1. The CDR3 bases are TGCGCCAGCAGTTTTGGGACAGACCTATACAATGAGCAGTTCTTC. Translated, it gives CASSFGTDLYNEQFF.